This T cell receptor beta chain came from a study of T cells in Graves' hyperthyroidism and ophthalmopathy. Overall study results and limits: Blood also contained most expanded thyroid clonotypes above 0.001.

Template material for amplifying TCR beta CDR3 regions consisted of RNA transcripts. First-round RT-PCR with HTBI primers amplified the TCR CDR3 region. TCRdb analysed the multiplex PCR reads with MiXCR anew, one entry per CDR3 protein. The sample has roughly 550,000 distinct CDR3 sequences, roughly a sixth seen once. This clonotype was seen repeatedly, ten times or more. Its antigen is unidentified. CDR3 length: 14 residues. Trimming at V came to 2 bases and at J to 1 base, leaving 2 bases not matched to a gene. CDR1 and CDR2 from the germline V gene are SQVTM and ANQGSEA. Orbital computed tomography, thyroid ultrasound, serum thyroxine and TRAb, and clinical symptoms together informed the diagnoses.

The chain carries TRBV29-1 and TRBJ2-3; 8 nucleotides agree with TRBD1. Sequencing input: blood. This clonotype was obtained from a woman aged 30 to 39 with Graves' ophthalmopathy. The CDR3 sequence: CSVEQGAGTDTQYF. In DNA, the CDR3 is TGCAGCGTTGAACAGGGGGCTGGCACAGATACGCAGTATTTT.